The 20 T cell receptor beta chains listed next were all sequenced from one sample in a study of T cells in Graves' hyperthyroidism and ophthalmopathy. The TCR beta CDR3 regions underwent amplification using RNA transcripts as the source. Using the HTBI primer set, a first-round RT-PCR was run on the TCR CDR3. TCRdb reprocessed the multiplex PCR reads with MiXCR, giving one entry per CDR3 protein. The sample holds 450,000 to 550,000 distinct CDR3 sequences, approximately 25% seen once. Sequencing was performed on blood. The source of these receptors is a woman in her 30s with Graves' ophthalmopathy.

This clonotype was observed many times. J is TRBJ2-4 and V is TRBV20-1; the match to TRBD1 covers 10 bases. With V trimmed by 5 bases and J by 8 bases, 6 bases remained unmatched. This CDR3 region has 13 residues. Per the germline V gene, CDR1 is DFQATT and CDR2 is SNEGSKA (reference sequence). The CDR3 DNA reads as TGCAGTGCTGACCCCGGGACAGGGGACATTCAGTACTTC. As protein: CSADPGTGDIQYF.

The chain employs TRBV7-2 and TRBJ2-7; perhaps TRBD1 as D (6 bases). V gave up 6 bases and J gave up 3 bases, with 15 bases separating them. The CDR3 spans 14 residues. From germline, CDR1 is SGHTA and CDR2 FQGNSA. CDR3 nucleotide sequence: TGTGCCAGCAGGCCCCGGGACACCATCTACGAGCAGTACTTC. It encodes CASRPRDTIYEQYF.

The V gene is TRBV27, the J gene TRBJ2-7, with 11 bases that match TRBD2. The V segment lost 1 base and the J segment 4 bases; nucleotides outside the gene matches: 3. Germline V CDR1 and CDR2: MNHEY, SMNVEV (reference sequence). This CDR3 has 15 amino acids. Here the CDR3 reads CASSLLGLAEYEQYF. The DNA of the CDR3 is TGTGCCAGCAGTTTATTGGGACTAGCGGAATACGAGCAGTACTTC.

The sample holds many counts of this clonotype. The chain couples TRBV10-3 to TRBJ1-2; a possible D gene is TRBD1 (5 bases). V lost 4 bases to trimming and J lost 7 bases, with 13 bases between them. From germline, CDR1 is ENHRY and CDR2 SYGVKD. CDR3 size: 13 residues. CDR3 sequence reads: CAISVEGAAGYTF. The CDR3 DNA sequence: TGTGCCATCAGTGTAGAAGGGGCGGCTGGCTACACCTTC.

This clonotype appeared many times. This CDR3 reads CASSASRETQYF. As DNA, the CDR3 is TGCGCCAGCAGTGCTAGCAGAGAGACCCAGTACTTC. The chain employs TRBV10-2 and TRBJ2-5; D possibly corresponds to TRBD2 (5 bases). Trimming removed 4 bases from V and 4 bases from J, with 7 bases in between. CDR1 is WSHSY and CDR2 is SAAADI in the germline V gene. The CDR3 totals 12 residues.

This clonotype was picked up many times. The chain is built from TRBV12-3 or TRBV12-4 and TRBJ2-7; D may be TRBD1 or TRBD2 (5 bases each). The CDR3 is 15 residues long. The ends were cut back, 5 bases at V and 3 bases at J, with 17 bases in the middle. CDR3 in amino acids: CASSLGDAQNYEQYF. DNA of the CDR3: TGTGCCAGCAGTCTCGGGGACGCCCAAAACTACGAGCAGTACTTC.

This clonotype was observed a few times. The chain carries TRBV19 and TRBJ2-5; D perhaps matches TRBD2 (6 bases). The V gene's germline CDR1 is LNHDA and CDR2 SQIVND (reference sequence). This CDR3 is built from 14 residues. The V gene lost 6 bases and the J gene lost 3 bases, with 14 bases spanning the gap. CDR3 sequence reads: CASSGGVYKETQYF. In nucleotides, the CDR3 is TGTGCCAGTAGCGGCGGGGTTTATAAAGAGACCCAGTACTTC.

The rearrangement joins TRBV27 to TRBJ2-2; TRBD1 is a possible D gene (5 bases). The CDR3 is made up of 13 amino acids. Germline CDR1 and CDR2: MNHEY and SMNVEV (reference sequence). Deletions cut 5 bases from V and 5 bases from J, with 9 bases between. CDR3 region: CASSQGPTGELFF. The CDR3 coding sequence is TGTGCCAGCAGTCAGGGCCCGACCGGGGAGCTGTTTTTT.

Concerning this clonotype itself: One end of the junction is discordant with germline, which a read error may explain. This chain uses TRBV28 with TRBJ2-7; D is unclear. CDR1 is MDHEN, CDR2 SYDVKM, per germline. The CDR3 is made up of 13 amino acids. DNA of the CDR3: TGTGCAAGCAGGTCCGGTAGGATCAACGAGCAGTACTTC. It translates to CASRSGRINEQYF.

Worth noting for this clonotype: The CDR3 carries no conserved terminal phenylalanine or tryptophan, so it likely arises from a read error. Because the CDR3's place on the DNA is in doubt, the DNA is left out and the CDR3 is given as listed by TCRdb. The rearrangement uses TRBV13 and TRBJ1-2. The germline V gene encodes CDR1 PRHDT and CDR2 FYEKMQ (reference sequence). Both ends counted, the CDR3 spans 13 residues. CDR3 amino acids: CASSLGRIYGYSY.

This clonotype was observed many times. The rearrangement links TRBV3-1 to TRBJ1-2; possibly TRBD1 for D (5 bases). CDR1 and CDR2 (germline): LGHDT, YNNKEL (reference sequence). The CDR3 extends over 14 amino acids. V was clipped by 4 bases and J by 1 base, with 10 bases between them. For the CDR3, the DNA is TGTGCCAGCAGCCCGGCCAGGGATAACTATGGCTACACCTTC. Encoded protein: CASSPARDNYGYTF.

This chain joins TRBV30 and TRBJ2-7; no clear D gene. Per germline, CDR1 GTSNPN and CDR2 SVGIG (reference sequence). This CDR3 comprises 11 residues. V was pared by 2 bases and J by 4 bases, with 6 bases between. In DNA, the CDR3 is TGTGCCTGGAGTAGAGCTTACGAGCAGTACTTC. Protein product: CAWSRAYEQYF.

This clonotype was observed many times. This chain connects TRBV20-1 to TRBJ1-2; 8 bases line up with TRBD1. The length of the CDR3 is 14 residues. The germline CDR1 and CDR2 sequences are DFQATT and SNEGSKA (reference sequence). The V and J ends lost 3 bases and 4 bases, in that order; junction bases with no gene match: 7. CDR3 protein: CSASETGALYGYTF. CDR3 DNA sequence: TGCAGTGCTAGTGAGACAGGGGCTCTCTATGGCTACACCTTC.

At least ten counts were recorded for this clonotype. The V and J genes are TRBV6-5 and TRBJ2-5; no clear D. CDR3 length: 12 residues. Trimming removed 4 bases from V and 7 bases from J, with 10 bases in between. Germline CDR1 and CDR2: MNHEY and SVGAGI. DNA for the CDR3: TGTGCCAGCAGTTTCGAAACGAGGACCCAGTACTTC. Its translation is CASSFETRTQYF.

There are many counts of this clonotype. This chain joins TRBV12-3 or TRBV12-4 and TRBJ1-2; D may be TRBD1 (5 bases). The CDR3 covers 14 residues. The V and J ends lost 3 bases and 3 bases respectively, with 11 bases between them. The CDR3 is CASSLRGVDYGYTF. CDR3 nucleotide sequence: TGTGCCAGCAGTTTGCGGGGGGTAGACTATGGCTACACCTTC.

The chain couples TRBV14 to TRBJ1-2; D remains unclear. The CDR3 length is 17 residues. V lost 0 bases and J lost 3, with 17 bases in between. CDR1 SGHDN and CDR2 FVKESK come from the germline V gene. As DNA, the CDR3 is TGTGCCAGCAGCCAAGATACCCGTCCTTACATGGACTATGGCTACACCTTC. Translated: CASSQDTRPYMDYGYTF.

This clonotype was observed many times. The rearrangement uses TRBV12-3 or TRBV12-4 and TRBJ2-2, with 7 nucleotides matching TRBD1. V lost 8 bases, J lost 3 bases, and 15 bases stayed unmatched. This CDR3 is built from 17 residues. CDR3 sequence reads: CASLDNLGGGYTGELFF. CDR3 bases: TGTGCCAGCCTCGATAACCTAGGGGGCGGCTACACCGGGGAGCTGTTTTTT.

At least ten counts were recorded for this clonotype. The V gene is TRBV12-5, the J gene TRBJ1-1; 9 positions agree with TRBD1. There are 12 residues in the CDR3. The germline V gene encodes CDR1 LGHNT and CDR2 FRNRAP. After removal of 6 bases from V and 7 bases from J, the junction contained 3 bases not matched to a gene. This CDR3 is CASGQDRGEAFF. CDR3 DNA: TGTGCTAGTGGCCAGGACAGGGGTGAAGCTTTCTTT.

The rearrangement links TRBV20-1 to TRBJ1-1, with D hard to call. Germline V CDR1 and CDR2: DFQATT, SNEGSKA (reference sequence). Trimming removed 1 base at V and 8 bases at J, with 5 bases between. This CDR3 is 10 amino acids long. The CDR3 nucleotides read TGCAGTGCTAGAGCCGTCGAAGCTTTCTTT. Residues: CSARAVEAFF.

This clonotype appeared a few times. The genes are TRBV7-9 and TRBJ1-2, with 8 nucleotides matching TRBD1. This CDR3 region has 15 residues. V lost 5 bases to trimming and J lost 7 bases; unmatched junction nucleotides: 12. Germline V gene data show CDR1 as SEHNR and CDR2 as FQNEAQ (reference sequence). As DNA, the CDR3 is TGTGCCAGCAGCGGTCCAGGACAGGGTCTTTCTGGCTACACCTTC. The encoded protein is CASSGPGQGLSGYTF.